This T cell receptor beta chain was recovered during a study of cytomegalovirus exposure and HLA in healthy donors. Researchers ran the PCR with 60 Vbeta and 13 Jbeta primers. The repertoire was sequenced with immunoSEQ multiplex PCR; TCRdb's copy has only in-frame clones and lacks some. The sample table includes 53,000 or so clones. Each donor was nominally healthy when sampled (though unrecorded immune exposures were likely). Study-level points and caveats: At a 0.05 false discovery rate, a later analysis found approximately 17,000 TCR beta sequences to be associated with HLA alleles. According to a later analysis, donors in an Asian-associated ancestry cluster reportedly had fewer N-insertions than the approximately 670-donor mean. The authors later found HLA-associated TCR beta chains more clonally expanded than equally common others.

Concerning this clone itself: Its antigen is unknown.

Sequenced: PBMCs. The receptor's source is a man aged 18 to 30 in good health and CMV-seropositive.

Written as DNA, the CDR3 is TGTGCCACCAGCAGAGGACAGGGGGCTTACGAGCAGTACTTC. Protein product: CATSRGQGAYEQYF. The chain joins TRBV15 to TRBJ2-7, with 10 bases that match TRBD1. The CDR3 has 14 residues. The J segment lost 4 bases and the V segment lost 1 base, leaving 1 base of the junction unmatched. Germline-derived CDR1 and CDR2 are LNHNV and YYDKDF (reference sequence).